One and the same sample provided the 18 T cell receptor beta chains below, sequenced in a study of glioma-infiltrating T cells after dendritic cell vaccination. Profiled with immunoSEQ multiplex PCR; TCRdb holds only in-frame clones, not every one. The table includes some 87,000 clones, around 85% detected once. Sequencing was performed on blood, taken before dendritic cell vaccination. The receptor set was obtained from a human donor with glioblastoma.

This clone showed up just a few times. This chain connects TRBV19 to TRBJ1-1; no reliable D call. Germline-derived CDR1 and CDR2 are LNHDA and SQIVND (reference sequence). The CDR3 is 11 amino acids. The V gene lost 7 bases and the J gene lost 1 base, with 4 bases spanning the gap. The chain's CDR3 is CASTGNTEAFF. For the CDR3, the DNA is TGTGCCAGTACCGGGAACACTGAAGCTTTCTTT.

This rearrangement joins TRBV10-2 to TRBJ2-1, with TRBD2 identical over 10 bases. The CDR3 has 16 amino acids. V was clipped by 3 bases and J by 8 bases; unmatched bases: 10. From germline, CDR1 is WSHSY and CDR2 SAAADI. CDR3 DNA sequence: TGCGCCAGCAGTGATCCGTTAGCGGGGGGCGTCTATGAGCAGTTCTTC. Its translation: CASSDPLAGGVYEQFF.

This clone was detected once. V is TRBV20-1 and J is TRBJ2-7, with D tentatively TRBD2 (6 bases). This CDR3 has 11 amino acids. V lost 6 bases and J 3 bases, leaving 9 bases between the germline ends. Germline CDR1 reads DFQATT; CDR2 reads SNEGSKA (reference sequence). CDR3 region: CSARTNYEQYF. The CDR3 DNA follows: TGCAGTGCGCGGACTAACTACGAGCAGTACTTC.

The rearrangement joins TRBV7-9 to TRBJ2-5; D is perhaps TRBD1 (7 bases). The CDR3 is 15 amino acids. V lost 1 base, J lost 5 bases, and 14 bases lay in between. Germline V gene data show CDR1 as SEHNR and CDR2 as FQNEAQ (reference sequence). CDR3 DNA sequence: TGTGCCAGCAGCTTAGGCAGGGGGGAATTGGAGACCCAGTACTTC. Its protein product is CASSLGRGELETQYF.

V and J are TRBV4-1 and TRBJ2-5; 12 nucleotides line up with TRBD2. The assigned J gene may be wrong: the sequence end matches TRBJ2-7 better. The CDR3 covers 18 residues. CDR1 and CDR2 from the germline V gene are MGHRA and YSYEKL. CDR3 amino acids: CASSQMTSGSTSGNEQYF. DNA for the CDR3: TGCGCCAGCAGCCAAATGACTAGCGGGAGTACCTCGGGGAACGAGCAGTACTTC.

J is TRBJ2-1 and V is TRBV29-1; TRBD1 aligns across 10 bases. Germline V gene data show CDR1 as SQVTM and CDR2 as ANQGSEA. V lost 6 bases and J lost 3; bases outside the gene matches: 5. This CDR3 region has 14 residues. This chain's CDR3 is CSVRDRGNYNEQFF. CDR3 nucleotides: TGCAGCGTAAGGGACAGGGGAAACTACAATGAGCAGTTCTTC.

The chain carries TRBV27 and TRBJ2-1; TRBD2 aligns across 9 bases. Trimming took 3 bases from V and 8 from J; bases not matched to a gene: 5. CDR1 is MNHEY and CDR2 is SMNVEV in the germline V gene (reference sequence). This CDR3 spans 14 amino acids. The CDR3 DNA is TGTGCCAGCAGTTTCCAGCGGGGGGTCCATGAGCAGTTCTTC. Protein: CASSFQRGVHEQFF.

V is TRBV5-1 and J is TRBJ1-4; D is uncertain. The germline CDR1 and CDR2 sequences are SGHRS and YFSETQ. This CDR3 contains 15 residues. Trimming took 4 bases from V and 0 from J, leaving 10 bases between them. The CDR3 sequence is CASSPSEATNEKLFF. The CDR3 DNA sequence: TGCGCCAGCAGCCCGAGTGAAGCAACTAATGAAAAACTGTTTTTT.

The genes are TRBV7-9 and TRBJ2-2; weak D call: TRBD1 (6 bases). The V gene lost 5 bases and the J gene lost 7 bases, with 20 bases spanning the gap. CDR1 SEHNR and CDR2 FQNEAQ come from the germline V gene (reference sequence). CDR3 length equals 16 residues. CDR3 DNA sequence: TGTGCCAGCAGCAACGGGACAAAAATGAGGATCGGGGAGCTGTTTTTT. Its protein is CASSNGTKMRIGELFF. The entire variable domain, with the rest obtained from reference TRBV7-9 and TRBJ2-2, is as follows: DTGVSQNPRHKITKRGQNVTFRCDPISEHNRLYWYRQTLGQGPEFLTYFQNEAQLEKSRLLSDRFSAERPKGSFSTLEIQRTEQGDSAMYLCASSNGTKMRIGELFFGEGSRLTVL.

The chain links TRBV10-3 to TRBJ2-1; possible D gene TRBD1, 5 bases. The V gene's germline CDR1 is ENHRY and CDR2 SYGVKD. The CDR3 has 13 amino acids. Trimming took off 10 bases at V and 8 bases at J, with 18 bases between the two ends. CDR3 region: CATSKTRVDEQFF. Here the CDR3 DNA reads TGTGCCACCTCTAAAACCAGGGTTGATGAGCAGTTCTTC.

The chain combines TRBV2 with TRBJ1-2; D may be TRBD1 (5 bases). V was cut by 5 bases and J by 2 bases, with 9 bases left in between. The CDR3 loop spans 13 amino acids. Germline-derived CDR1 and CDR2 are SNHLY and FYNNEI. CDR3 residues: CASSLTENYGYTF. DNA for the CDR3: TGTGCCAGCAGTTTGACAGAGAACTATGGCTACACCTTC. The full variable domain, rest sourced from reference TRBV2 and TRBJ1-2, is EPEVTQTPSHQVTQMGQEVILRCVPISNHLYFYWYRQILGQKVEFLVSFYNNEISEKSEIFDDQFSVERPDGSNFTLKIRSTKLEDSAMYFCASSLTENYGYTFGSGTRLTVV.

This clone was counted a single time. CDR3 in amino acids: CASSVGDSLSYEQYF. Here the CDR3 DNA reads TGTGCCAGCAGCGTAGGGGACAGCCTCTCCTACGAGCAGTACTTC. The chain couples TRBV9 to TRBJ2-7, with TRBD1 matching 7 bases. CDR3 length equals 15 residues. The germline CDR1 and CDR2 sequences are SGDLS and YYNGEE. Trimming removed 0 bases from V and 0 bases from J; junction bases left unmatched: 3.

The chain joins TRBV5-1 to TRBJ2-7; 9 bases fit TRBD2. With V trimmed by 0 bases and J by 5 bases, 3 bases remained unmatched. This CDR3 spans 14 amino acids. The germline gives CDR1 SGHRS, CDR2 YFSETQ. The CDR3: CASSLVAGENEQYF. The CDR3, as DNA: TGCGCCAGCAGCTTGGTAGCGGGGGAAAACGAGCAGTACTTC.

The rearrangement joins TRBV19 to TRBJ2-2, with 9 nucleotides matching TRBD1. J was trimmed by 1 base and V by 3 bases; bases with no gene match: 3. Germline V gene lookup returns CDR1 LNHDA and CDR2 SQIVND (reference sequence). The CDR3 runs to 16 residues. The CDR3 DNA is TGTGCCAGTAGTATGTCGGGACAGGGGAACACCGGGGAGCTGTTTTTT. It translates to CASSMSGQGNTGELFF.

The V call is TRBV30, the J call TRBJ2-7, with D maybe TRBD1 (6 bases). Trimming removed 2 bases from V and 3 bases from J, with 17 bases in between. The CDR3 has 15 residues. CDR1 and CDR2 from the germline V gene are GTSNPN and SVGIG (reference sequence). DNA of the CDR3: TGTGCCTGGAGTTTTACCGGGACAAAAGTCTACGAGCAGTACTTC. Amino acids: CAWSFTGTKVYEQYF.

Turning to this clone: Other DNA sequences in the sample encode the same CDR3. V and J are TRBV6-5 and TRBJ1-1; a weak D match, TRBD1 (5 bases). Trimming removed 7 bases from V and 4 bases from J, with 7 bases in between. The length of the CDR3 is 11 residues. Per germline, CDR1 MNHEY and CDR2 SVGAGI. As DNA, the CDR3 is TGTGCCAGCACCCAGGGCACTGAAGCTTTCTTT. It is translated as CASTQGTEAFF.

The J gene is TRBJ2-7, the V gene TRBV27; 8 positions match TRBD1. V lost 4 bases to trimming and J lost 8 bases; unmatched junction nucleotides: 10. Looked up from germline, CDR1 is MNHEY and CDR2 is SMNVEV (reference sequence). The length of the CDR3 is 14 residues. The CDR3 region has the DNA TGTGCCAGCAGTTCGGGCGGGGCAGGGGGCAAGCAGTACTTC. It yields the protein CASSSGGAGGKQYF.

The chain has TRBV11-2 and TRBJ2-5; 11 nucleotides agree with TRBD2. Germline V lookup: CDR1 SGHAT, CDR2 FQNNGV. The ends lost 5 bases at V and 5 bases at J; junction bases unmatched: 7. This CDR3 has 15 residues. Here the CDR3 DNA reads TGTGCCAGCAGCCCCTTAGCGGGGGGGCCTGAGACCCAGTACTTC. It is translated as CASSPLAGGPETQYF.